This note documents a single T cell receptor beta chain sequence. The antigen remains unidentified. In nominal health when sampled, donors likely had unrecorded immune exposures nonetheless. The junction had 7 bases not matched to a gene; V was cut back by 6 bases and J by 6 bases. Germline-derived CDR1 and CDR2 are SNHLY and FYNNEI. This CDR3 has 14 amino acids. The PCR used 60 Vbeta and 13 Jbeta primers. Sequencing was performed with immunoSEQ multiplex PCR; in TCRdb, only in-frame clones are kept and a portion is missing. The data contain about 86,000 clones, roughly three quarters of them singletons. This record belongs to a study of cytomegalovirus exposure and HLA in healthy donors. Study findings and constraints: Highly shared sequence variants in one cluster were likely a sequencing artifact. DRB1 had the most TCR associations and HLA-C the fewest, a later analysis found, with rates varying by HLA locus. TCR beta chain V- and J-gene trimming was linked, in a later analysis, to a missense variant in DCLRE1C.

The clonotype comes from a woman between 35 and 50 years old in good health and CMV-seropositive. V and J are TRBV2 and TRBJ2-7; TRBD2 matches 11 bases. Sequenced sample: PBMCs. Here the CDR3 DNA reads TGTGCCAGCAGGGAGGGGACTAGCGGCGGCGAGCAGTACTTC. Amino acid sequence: CASREGTSGGEQYF.